These T cell receptor beta chains were read from a single sample in a study of regulatory T cells in long-lasting Graves disease. TCRdb recomputed calls from the multiplex PCR reads with MiXCR, one row per CDR3 protein. Of under 350,000 distinct CDR3 sequences listed, approximately 20% were seen once; the top ten hold approximately 60%. The sequencing here drew on peripheral blood mononuclear cells (PBMCs), taken when the disease was refractory, from a patient treated with antithyroid drugs. The receptors stem from a female donor with Graves disease. The CDR3 runs from the conserved cysteine through the conserved F or W. A D gene is named only where the DNA matches it firmly. The listing skips clone size in some rows; elsewhere it reads once, few, many or a size class.

size: NA
D: NA
J: TRBJ2-2
V: TRBV5-1
CDR3: CASSFTGNTGELSF
DNA: TGCGCCAGCAGCTTTACCGGGAACACCGGGGAGCTGTCTTTT

size: NA
D: TRBD2
J: TRBJ2-1
V: TRBV6-1
CDR3: CASNGLAGDGEQFF
DNA: TGTGCCAGCAATGGACTAGCGGGAGACGGTGAGCAGTTCTTC

size: few
D: NA
J: TRBJ2-7
V: TRBV2
CDR3: CASMGPTSEQYF
DNA: TGTGCCAGCATGGGGCCCACCTCCGAGCAGTACTTC

size: few
D: NA
J: TRBJ1-3
V: TRBV28
CDR3: CASSLGGPNTIYF
DNA: TGTGCCAGCAGTTTAGGGGGGCCAAACACCATATATTTT

size: many
D: NA
J: TRBJ2-2
V: TRBV19
CDR3: CASTASGGSGELFF
DNA: TGTGCCAGTACTGCGAGTGGAGGGTCCGGGGAGCTGTTTTTT

size: NA
D: NA
J: TRBJ2-1
V: TRBV20-1
CDR3: CSARGSGEYNEQFF
DNA: TGCAGTGCTAGAGGTAGCGGCGAATACAATGAGCAGTTCTTC

size: NA
D: TRBD1
J: TRBJ2-7
V: TRBV5-1
CDR3: CASSFSTGAQYEQYF
DNA: TGCGCCAGCAGCTTTTCGACAGGGGCTCAATACGAGCAGTACTTC

size: few
D: NA
J: TRBJ2-7
V: TRBV20-1
CDR3: CSARDPRHQGAYEQYF
DNA: TGCAGTGCTAGAGATCCACGACATCAAGGGGCCTACGAGCAGTACTTC

size: NA
D: TRBD1
J: TRBJ2-7
V: TRBV7-2
CDR3: CASSRPGQSYGQYF
DNA: TGTGCCAGCAGCCGGCCGGGACAGAGCTACGGGCAGTACTTC

size: many
D: TRBD1
J: TRBJ2-5
V: TRBV7-2
CDR3: CASSDPGTGTAGTQYF
DNA: TGTGCCAGCAGCGATCCGGGGACAGGAACTGCAGGGACCCAGTACTTC

size: few
D: NA
J: TRBJ2-7
V: TRBV4-1
CDR3: CASSQGASLLYEQYF
DNA: TGCGCCAGCAGCCAAGGCGCCTCATTACTCTACGAGCAGTACTTC

size: NA
D: NA
J: TRBJ2-7
V: TRBV27
CDR3: CASSLAASNSYEQYF
DNA: TGTGCCAGCAGTTTAGCAGCCTCGAACTCCTACGAGCAGTACTTC

size: few
D: NA
J: TRBJ2-7
V: TRBV30
CDR3: CAWSQTYYYEQYF
DNA: TGTGCCTGGAGTCAAACATACTACTACGAGCAGTACTTC

size: many
D: NA
J: TRBJ2-7
V: TRBV6-2/TRBV6-3
CDR3: CASSYSSYSYEQYF
DNA: TGTGCCAGCAGTTACTCCTCCTACTCCTACGAGCAGTACTTC

size: many
D: NA
J: TRBJ1-2
V: TRBV3-1
CDR3: CASSQPNRAGYGYTF
DNA: TGTGCCAGCAGCCAACCCAACAGGGCGGGGTATGGCTACACCTTC

size: many
D: NA
J: TRBJ2-7
V: TRBV7-2
CDR3: CASSLEFHRSYEQYF
DNA: TGTGCCAGCAGCTTAGAGTTCCATCGCTCCTACGAGCAGTACTTC

size: NA
D: NA
J: TRBJ2-1
V: TRBV7-9
CDR3: CASGVYNEQFF
DNA: TGTGCCAGCGGGGTCTACAATGAGCAGTTCTTC

size: NA
D: NA
J: TRBJ2-7
V: TRBV27
CDR3: CASSWAQRRNYEQYF
DNA: TGTGCCAGCAGTTGGGCCCAGCGGAGGAACTACGAGCAGTACTTC

size: NA
D: TRBD1
J: TRBJ1-6
V: TRBV12-3/TRBV12-4
CDR3: CASSKGTGLSPLHF
DNA: TGTGCCAGCAGTAAAGGGACAGGGCTCTCACCCCTCCACTTT

size: NA
D: NA
J: TRBJ2-7
V: TRBV7-2
CDR3: CASSVAESNEQYF
DNA: TGTGCCAGCAGCGTAGCGGAATCTAACGAGCAGTACTTC

size: NA
D: NA
J: TRBJ2-2
V: TRBV20-1
CDR3: CSAPGGRAGGELFF
DNA: TGCAGTGCTCCTGGGGGCAGGGCTGGCGGGGAGCTGTTTTTT

size: NA
D: TRBD1
J: TRBJ1-5
V: TRBV28
CDR3: CASSFGTGIGQPQHF
DNA: TGTGCCAGCAGTTTCGGGACAGGGATTGGTCAGCCCCAGCATTTT

size: once
D: NA
J: TRBJ2-5
V: TRBV6-2/TRBV6-3
CDR3: CVSSEGAEIQETQYF
DNA: TGTGTCAGCAGTGAAGGGGCAGAGATTCAAGAGACCCAGTACTTC

size: few
D: TRBD1
J: TRBJ1-1
V: TRBV5-1
CDR3: CASTTGVTEAFF
DNA: TGTGCCAGCACCACAGGGGTGACTGAAGCTTTCTTT

size: many
D: NA
J: TRBJ1-5
V: TRBV2
CDR3: CASSEEGMGNQPQHF
DNA: TGTGCCAGCAGTGAAGAGGGGATGGGCAATCAGCCCCAGCATTTT

size: many
D: NA
J: TRBJ2-7
V: TRBV20-1
CDR3: CSALDSTGGSYEQYF
DNA: TGCAGTGCTCTGGACTCTACTGGGGGATCCTACGAGCAGTACTTC

size: few
D: NA
J: TRBJ2-7
V: TRBV6-5
CDR3: CASSYLGVGYEQYF
DNA: TGTGCCAGCAGTTACCTCGGGGTAGGGTACGAGCAGTACTTC

size: many
D: NA
J: TRBJ1-4
V: TRBV11-2
CDR3: CASSPRPQNEKLFF
DNA: TGTGCCAGCAGCCCCCGGCCGCAAAATGAAAAACTGTTTTTT

size: few
D: NA
J: TRBJ1-6
V: TRBV6-2/TRBV6-3
CDR3: CASSELWGALSPLHF
DNA: TGTGCCAGCAGTGAATTATGGGGGGCTCTGTCACCCCTCCACTTT

size: few
D: NA
J: TRBJ2-7
V: TRBV30
CDR3: CAWSVGFRGSYEQYF
DNA: TGTGCCTGGAGTGTTGGGTTTAGAGGCTCCTACGAGCAGTACTTC

size: few
D: NA
J: TRBJ1-2
V: TRBV29-1
CDR3: CSVPANYGYTF
DNA: TGCAGCGTTCCAGCTAACTATGGCTACACCTTC

size: many
D: NA
J: TRBJ1-1
V: TRBV15
CDR3: CATSRSRTEAFF
DNA: TGTGCCACCAGCAGATCTCGAACTGAAGCTTTCTTT

size: many
D: NA
J: TRBJ2-2
V: TRBV24-1
CDR3: CATSDATGRGQVTGELFF
DNA: TGTGCCACCAGTGATGCCACAGGGAGAGGTCAAGTTACCGGGGAGCTGTTTTTT

size: NA
D: NA
J: TRBJ1-5
V: TRBV19
CDR3: CASSISGGMSNQPQHF
DNA: TGTGCCAGTAGTATCTCCGGGGGGATGAGCAATCAGCCCCAGCATTTT

size: NA
D: NA
J: TRBJ2-1
V: TRBV28
CDR3: CASSLRGLYNEQFF
DNA: TGTGCCAGCAGTTTACGTGGGCTTTACAATGAGCAGTTCTTC

size: NA
D: NA
J: TRBJ2-4
V: TRBV28
CDR3: CASRGQKAKNIQYF
DNA: TGTGCCAGCAGGGGACAAAAAGCCAAAAACATTCAGTACTTC

size: NA
D: NA
J: TRBJ2-5
V: TRBV12-3/TRBV12-4
CDR3: CASSQDYRETQYF
DNA: TGTGCCAGCAGTCAGGACTATCGGGAGACCCAGTACTTC

size: NA
D: NA
J: TRBJ1-5
V: TRBV7-2
CDR3: CASSYFNQPQHF
DNA: TGTGCCAGCAGCTACTTTAATCAGCCCCAGCATTTT

size: NA
D: NA
J: TRBJ2-7
V: TRBV20-1
CDR3: CSALPYDEQYF
DNA: TGCAGTGCTCTACCTTATGACGAGCAGTACTTC

size: many
D: TRBD2
J: TRBJ2-7
V: TRBV5-1
CDR3: CASSPEASGRIEQYF
DNA: TGCGCCAGCAGCCCGGAGGCTAGCGGGAGGATCGAGCAGTACTTC

size: many
D: TRBD1
J: TRBJ1-1
V: TRBV7-9
CDR3: CASSREGQVSTEAFF
DNA: TGTGCCAGCAGCCGCGAGGGACAGGTATCCACTGAAGCTTTCTTT